These T cell receptor beta chains were read from a single sample in a study of early T cells in non-severe SARS-CoV-2 infection. TCRdb re-analysed the 5' RACE reads in MiXCR, keeping a single row per CDR3 protein. The sample has 74,000 or so distinct CDR3 sequences; around 10% are singletons. Sequenced: whole blood. Receptor source: an adult who was a healthcare worker with PCR-confirmed SARS-CoV-2 infection or an uninfected control (not recorded which). Both conserved end residues are part of each CDR3.

V gene: TRBV7-3
CDR3 protein: CASSISGATGTQYF

V gene: TRBV29-1
CDR3 protein: CSVEGLAGGGNEQFF

V gene: TRBV11-2
CDR3 protein: CASSPYYEQYF

V gene: TRBV6-5
CDR3 protein: CASSADRVFDEQYF

V gene: TRBV6-5
CDR3 protein: CASRLQGSTDTQYF

V gene: TRBV29-1
CDR3 protein: CSVAGGTGEAFF

V gene: TRBV12-3/TRBV12-4
CDR3 protein: CASSSSRTGENEKLFF

V gene: TRBV7-8
CDR3 protein: CASSLVVTDTQYF

V gene: TRBV7-9
CDR3 protein: CASSPLQGYDNEQFF

V gene: TRBV7-8
CDR3 protein: CASSPYRAASPDEQYF

V gene: TRBV29-1
CDR3 protein: CSVTTGGDTEAFF

V gene: TRBV5-1
CDR3 protein: CASSAGTGLLNEQFF

V gene: TRBV3-1
CDR3 protein: CASSQTDGETQYF

V gene: TRBV6-5
CDR3 protein: CASSYGRAGWPTDTQYF

V gene: TRBV7-9
CDR3 protein: CASSSGTGDQHF

V gene: TRBV5-1
CDR3 protein: CASTRMGLPPLHF